The 28 T cell receptor beta chains presented below share a single source sample, sequenced in a study of T cells during gluten challenge in celiac disease. Lineage-negative, tetramer-binding CD3+ CD4+ cells lacking CD45RA and CD62L but expressing integrin beta7 were gated. Three nested PCRs with multiplexed primers covering all TRA and TRB V genes amplified paired chains. TCRdb analysed the single-cell sequencing reads with MiXCR anew, one entry per CDR3 protein. The repertoire holds over 250 distinct CDR3 sequences, with about half as singletons. Material: gluten-specific CD4+ T cells sorted from blood using tetramers, obtained at baseline or on day 6, 14 or 28 of gluten challenge (not recorded which). The receptors originated from a female donor with celiac disease.

Relative to its sample, this clonotype is hyperexpanded. The chain employs TRBV7-2 and TRBJ2-1; D not certain. The CDR3 runs to 15 residues. The V gene's germline CDR1 is SGHTA and CDR2 FQGNSA. The V end lost 2 bases, the J end lost 10 bases, and 18 bases lay between the germline ends. The CDR3 sequence is CASSLRALDQGEQFF. The CDR3 bases are TGTGCCAGCAGCTTAAGGGCCCTCGACCAAGGCGAGCAGTTCTTC.

The V gene is TRBV15, the J gene TRBJ1-4; D may be TRBD1 (6 bases). CDR1 is LNHNV, CDR2 YYDKDF, per germline (reference sequence). This CDR3 contains 15 residues. Between the trimmed V and J ends, which lost 1 base and 7 bases, there was a span of 13 bases. The CDR3 region has the DNA TGTGCCACCAGCAGAGCCGGGGGGGCGGGTGAAAAACTGTTTTTT. This sequence encodes CATSRAGGAGEKLFF.

The chain's CDR3 is CASLSWDNEQFF. Here the CDR3 DNA reads TGCGCATCACTTTCCTGGGACAATGAGCAGTTCTTC. This chain connects TRBV29-1 to TRBJ2-1, with no clear D. This CDR3 spans 12 amino acids. Germline V gene lookup returns CDR1 SQVTM and CDR2 ANQGSEA.

The rearrangement links TRBV29-1 to TRBJ2-4, with 7 bases lining up with TRBD1. This CDR3 has 11 amino acids. In germline, CDR1 is SQVTM, CDR2 ANQGSEA. V lost 6 bases, J lost 7 bases, and 3 bases stayed unmatched. The CDR3 nucleotides read TGCAGCGTAGGGGGCGGTAACATTCAGTACTTC. Protein sequence: CSVGGGNIQYF. Full variable domain (rest looked up from reference TRBV29-1 and TRBJ2-4): SAVISQKPSRDICQRGTSLTIQCQVDSQVTMMFWYRQQPGQSLTLIATANQGSEATYESGFVIDKFPISRPNLTFSTLTVSNMSPEDSSIYLCSVGGGNIQYFGAGTRLSVL.

By share, this clonotype ranks as hyperexpanded (1% or more). This rearrangement joins TRBV4-2 to TRBJ1-3, with TRBD1 matching over 7 bases. The CDR3 extends over 16 amino acids. The V segment lost 3 bases and the J segment 0 bases; nucleotides outside the gene matches: 5. Germline V gene lookup returns CDR1 LGHNA and CDR2 YNFKEQ. The CDR3 DNA follows: TGTGCCAGCAGCCACCCCGGACAGGCCTCTGGAAACACCATATATTTT. This sequence encodes CASSHPGQASGNTIYF.

V is TRBV5-1 and J is TRBJ2-4; possible D gene TRBD2, 5 bases. The germline gives CDR1 SGHRS, CDR2 YFSETQ. The V gene lost 2 bases and the J gene lost 8 bases, with 14 bases spanning the gap. This CDR3 has 14 residues. CDR3 region: CASSFGGYGDIQYF. The CDR3 nucleotides read TGCGCCAGCAGCTTCGGAGGATATGGGGACATTCAGTACTTC. Looking up the rest from reference TRBV5-1 and TRBJ2-4 gives the full variable domain: KAGVTQTPRYLIKTRGQQVTLSCSPISGHRSVSWYQQTPGQGLQFLFEYFSETQRNKGNFPGRFSGRQFSNSRSEMNVSTLELGDSALYLCASSFGGYGDIQYFGAGTRLSVL.

This clonotype was seen only a few times. The rearrangement uses TRBV4-1 and TRBJ2-3; D possibly matches TRBD1 or TRBD2 (6 bases each). V was clipped by 0 bases and J by 5 bases, with 15 bases between them. CDR1 is MGHRA and CDR2 is YSYEKL in the germline V gene. This CDR3 has 16 residues. CDR3 amino acids: CASSQERIGGLDTQYF. For the CDR3, the DNA is TGCGCCAGCAGCCAAGAAAGGATTGGGGGGCTAGATACGCAGTATTTT.

The rearrangement uses TRBV30 and TRBJ1-6; a possible D gene is TRBD1 (5 bases). Germline CDR1 reads GTSNPN; CDR2 reads SVGIG (reference sequence). The CDR3 covers 14 residues. V was pared by 0 bases and J by 6 bases, with 9 bases between. CDR3: CAWSVFDSNSPLHF. The CDR3 DNA is TGTGCCTGGAGTGTTTTTGACAGTAATTCACCCCTCCACTTT.

In its sample, this clonotype was seen a few times. The rearrangement uses TRBV5-6 and TRBJ2-2; D is perhaps TRBD2 (6 bases). From germline, CDR1 is SGHDT and CDR2 YYEEEE. V lost 5 bases to trimming and J lost 5 bases, with 10 bases between them. This CDR3 is 13 amino acids long. CDR3 sequence: CASSFGTTGELFF. The DNA for the CDR3 is TGTGCCAGCAGTTTCGGGACTACCGGGGAGCTGTTTTTT. Combining the CDR3 with reference TRBV5-6 and TRBJ2-2 gives the whole variable domain DAGVTQSPTHLIKTRGQQVTLRCSPKSGHDTVSWYQQALGQGPQFIFQYYEEEERQRGNFPDRFSGHQFPNYSSELNVNALLLGDSALYLCASSFGTTGELFFGEGSRLTVL.

The chain carries TRBV4-2 and TRBJ2-2; 7 nucleotides line up with TRBD1. Looked up from germline, CDR1 is LGHNA and CDR2 is YNFKEQ. The CDR3 contains 16 residues. Unmatched junction bases numbered 13, after V lost 4 bases and J lost 8 bases. The CDR3 sequence: CASSLTPHQGEGELFF. The DNA for the CDR3 is TGTGCCAGCAGCCTAACACCCCACCAGGGGGAAGGGGAGCTGTTTTTT.

The chain's CDR3 is CSANRAGFELYEQYF. The CDR3 nucleotides are TGCAGTGCAAATAGGGCGGGTTTTGAACTCTACGAGCAGTACTTC. V is TRBV20-1 and J is TRBJ2-7; possible D gene TRBD2, 5 bases. The CDR3 has 15 amino acids. Deletions cut 6 bases from V and 3 bases from J, with 21 bases between. Germline CDR1 is DFQATT and CDR2 is SNEGSKA (reference sequence).

Concerning this clonotype itself: One end of the junction varies from germline; a read error may be responsible. V usage is TRBV7-2 and J usage is TRBJ2-3; D is unresolved. This CDR3 comprises 13 residues. The germline CDR1 and CDR2 sequences are SGHTA and FQGNSA. CDR3 region: CSSSIRFIDTQYF. As DNA, the CDR3 is TGTTCCAGTAGCATCCGTTTCATAGATACGCAGTATTTT.

V and J are TRBV7-6 and TRBJ2-5; 13 nucleotides agree with TRBD2. The junction had 4 bases not matched to a gene; V was cut back by 5 bases and J by 4 bases. The CDR3 totals 15 residues. Germline CDR1 and CDR2: SGHVS and FNYEAQ. The CDR3 DNA reads TGTGCCAGCAGCCTACTAGCGGGAGGGCCAGAGACCCAGTACTTC. Translation: CASSLLAGGPETQYF.

By sample share, this clonotype is hyperexpanded. The chain combines TRBV20-1 with TRBJ2-1; 7 bases line up with TRBD1. This CDR3 is 14 amino acids long. The trim removed 6 bases at V and 9 bases at J, leaving 14 bases unmatched. Germline V gives CDR1 DFQATT, CDR2 SNEGSKA (reference sequence). Here the CDR3 reads CSAERTYAGGEQFF. The CDR3 region has the DNA TGCAGTGCAGAACGGACATACGCAGGGGGTGAGCAGTTCTTC.

A word on this clonotype: At one end, the junction sequence differs from germline, possibly due to a read error. The chain recombines TRBV4-2 with TRBJ1-3, with unresolved D. Germline CDR1 and CDR2: LGHNA and YNFKEQ. The CDR3 sequence is 17 residues long. The CDR3 protein is CANSQDGPVTSGNTIYF. CDR3 in DNA: TGTGCCAACAGCCAAGATGGTCCAGTTACCTCTGGAAACACCATATATTTT.

V and J are TRBV6-5 and TRBJ2-3, with 10 bases matching TRBD2. With V trimmed by 3 bases and J by 3 bases, 6 bases remained unmatched. The CDR3 runs 16 residues. CDR1 MNHEY and CDR2 SVGAGI come from the germline V gene. The CDR3: CASSYLAGGRTDTQYF. The CDR3 DNA reads as TGTGCCAGCAGTTATTTAGCGGGGGGCCGGACAGATACGCAGTATTTT.

This clonotype was counted between two and nine times. CDR3 residues: CSVHLTGEQFF. In DNA form, the CDR3 reads TGCAGCGTTCACTTGACAGGGGAGCAGTTCTTC. The chain couples TRBV29-1 to TRBJ2-1; 7 bases align to TRBD1. J was trimmed by 10 bases and V by 5 bases; bases with no gene match: 5. Germline CDR1 is SQVTM and CDR2 is ANQGSEA. The CDR3 length is 11 residues.

By sample share, this clonotype is medium-sized. The chain joins TRBV11-3 to TRBJ2-3; D gene unclear. This CDR3 is 14 amino acids long. Germline V CDR1 and CDR2: SGHNT, YENEEA. Trimming removed 1 base at V and 1 base at J, with 6 bases between. The CDR3 spells CASSLGDGTDTQYF. CDR3 DNA: TGTGCCAGCAGCTTAGGCGACGGCACAGATACGCAGTATTTT. Filled out from reference TRBV11-3 and TRBJ2-3, the complete variable domain reads EAGVVQSPRYKIIEKKQPVAFWCNPISGHNTLYWYLQNLGQGPELLIRYENEEAVDDSQLPKDRFSAERLKGVDSTLKIQPAELGDSAVYLCASSLGDGTDTQYFGPGTRLTVL.

This clonotype was seen a handful of times. The rearrangement uses TRBV6-1 and TRBJ2-5, with TRBD2 as a possible D gene (6 bases). Germline V gene lookup returns CDR1 MNHNS and CDR2 SASEGT. V was trimmed by 4 bases and J by 4 bases, leaving 16 bases between them. This CDR3 is 15 amino acids long. CDR3 in DNA: TGTGCCAGCAGTGCCACGGGGGTCTTGGGAGAGACCCAGTACTTC. This codes for CASSATGVLGETQYF.

In its sample, this clonotype was seen once. This chain links TRBV7-2 with TRBJ2-5, with TRBD1 as a possible D gene (6 bases). The germline V gene has CDR1 SGHTA and CDR2 FQGNSA. CDR3 length: 15 amino acids. Trimming took 5 bases from V and 4 from J, leaving 17 bases between them. CDR3 DNA sequence: TGTGCCAGCAGCATACGGGCCCTAGGGGGAGAGACCCAGTACTTC. The encoded protein is CASSIRALGGETQYF. Looking up the rest from reference TRBV7-2 and TRBJ2-5 gives the full variable domain: GAGVSQSPSNKVTEKGKDVELRCDPISGHTALYWYRQSLGQGLEFLIYFQGNSAPDKSGLPSDRFSAERTGGSVSTLTIQRTQQEDSAVYLCASSIRALGGETQYFGPGTRLLVL.

V and J are TRBV29-1 and TRBJ2-5, with D perhaps matching TRBD2 (6 bases). The germline CDR1 and CDR2 sequences are SQVTM and ANQGSEA. V shed 4 bases and J shed 5 bases, with 14 bases lying between them. The length of the CDR3 is 13 residues. CDR3 residues: CSVAHALAETQYF. CDR3 nucleotide sequence: TGCAGCGTTGCCCACGCACTAGCTGAGACCCAGTACTTC.

This clonotype was observed a few times. V gene TRBV7-2 combines with J gene TRBJ2-5; D is tentatively TRBD1 or TRBD2 (5 bases each). The CDR3 extends over 16 amino acids. V shed 5 bases and J shed 0 bases, with 16 bases lying between them. Germline V gives CDR1 SGHTA, CDR2 FQGNSA. Here the CDR3 reads CASSIRGGPYQETQYF. CDR3 sequence (DNA): TGTGCCAGCAGCATCCGGGGCGGACCGTACCAAGAGACCCAGTACTTC.

This clonotype is judged large. The CDR3 DNA reads TGCGCCAGCAGCTTGCTGGCGGCTGCTACAGGGGAACGGACCTACGAGCAGTACTTC. Its protein product is CASSLLAAATGERTYEQYF. The chain links TRBV5-1 to TRBJ2-7; 7 positions match TRBD1. Losses at the gene ends were 1 base for V and 2 bases for J; bases not matched to a gene: 18. This CDR3 has 19 residues. In germline, CDR1 is SGHRS, CDR2 YFSETQ.

This clonotype was observed a handful of times. The genes are TRBV7-6 and TRBJ2-2, with D perhaps matching TRBD2 (6 bases). The V gene's germline CDR1 is SGHVS and CDR2 FNYEAQ. The CDR3 has 15 amino acids. V dropped 5 bases and J dropped 3 bases, with 13 bases sitting between them. The CDR3 region is CASSRGTWDTGELFF. CDR3 bases: TGTGCCAGCAGCCGCGGGACTTGGGACACCGGGGAGCTGTTTTTT.

This clonotype was found a few times. The chain uses TRBV7-2 and TRBJ2-3; no clear D gene. The CDR3 has 12 amino acids. Germline V lookup: CDR1 SGHTA, CDR2 FQGNSA. V was shortened by 7 bases and J by 2 bases, with 7 bases between the two germline ends. The CDR3 bases are TGTGCCAGCATCCGTTTCACAGATACGCAGTATTTT. Protein sequence: CASIRFTDTQYF.

This clonotype is large. This chain's CDR3 is CASSQGGVYNEQFF. Here the CDR3 DNA reads TGTGCCAGCAGCCAAGGCGGGGTTTACAATGAGCAGTTCTTC. The chain links TRBV14 to TRBJ2-1, with D possibly matching TRBD2 (6 bases). CDR1 and CDR2 from the germline V gene are SGHDN and FVKESK. V was cut by 1 base and J by 4 bases, with 8 bases left in between. This CDR3 comprises 14 residues.

The table lists this clonotype with a few counts. J is TRBJ2-5 and V is TRBV29-1; 7 bases agree with TRBD1. Germline V CDR1 and CDR2: SQVTM, ANQGSEA. The V segment lost 5 bases and the J segment 5 bases; nucleotides outside the gene matches: 8. The CDR3 loop spans 13 amino acids. CDR3 sequence: CSVSTGWSETQYF. As DNA, the CDR3 is TGCAGCGTTTCGACAGGGTGGAGCGAGACCCAGTACTTC.

V gene TRBV7-3 combines with J gene TRBJ2-5; tentatively, D is TRBD2 (6 bases). CDR1 and CDR2 (germline): SGHTA, FQGTGA. Trimming pared 3 bases from V and 2 bases from J, leaving 10 bases between. The CDR3 totals 14 residues. CDR3 loop: CASSFRDFQETQYF. The CDR3 bases are TGTGCCAGCAGCTTCCGGGACTTTCAAGAGACCCAGTACTTC.